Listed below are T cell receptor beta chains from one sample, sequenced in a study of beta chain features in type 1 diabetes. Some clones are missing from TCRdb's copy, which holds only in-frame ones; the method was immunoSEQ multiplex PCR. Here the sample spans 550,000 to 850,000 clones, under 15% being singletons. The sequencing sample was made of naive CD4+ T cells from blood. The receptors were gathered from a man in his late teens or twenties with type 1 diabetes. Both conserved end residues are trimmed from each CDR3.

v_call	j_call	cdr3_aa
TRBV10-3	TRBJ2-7	AISAVSYEQY
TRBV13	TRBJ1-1	ASSLDLNTEAF
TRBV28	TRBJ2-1	ASSRIAGGPYNEQF
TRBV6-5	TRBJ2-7	ASSRADRGAYEQY
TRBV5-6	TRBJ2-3	ASSHRTSGGDTQY
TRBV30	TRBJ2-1	ACAPSTGMIEQF
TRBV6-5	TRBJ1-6	ASSPSGADSPLH
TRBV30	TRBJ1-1	AWTGIKAVEAF
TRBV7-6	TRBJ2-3	ASSPPGTSKDTQY
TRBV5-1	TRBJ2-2	ASSPGTHTGELF
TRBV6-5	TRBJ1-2	ASTNGYGYT
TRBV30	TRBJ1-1	AWSVAGGTEAF
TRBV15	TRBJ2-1	ATSRRVEGPYNEQF
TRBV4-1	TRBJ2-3	ASSQPLRGRTDTQY
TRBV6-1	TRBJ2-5	ATGATGETQY
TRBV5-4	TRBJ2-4	ASSLDWDSKNIQY
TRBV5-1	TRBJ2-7	ASSVPGQGYEQY
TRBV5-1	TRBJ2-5	ASSLSGVEETQY
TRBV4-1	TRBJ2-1	ASSQDQASGGYNEQF
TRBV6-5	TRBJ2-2	ASSYPTGVNTGELF
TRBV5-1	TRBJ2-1	ASSLEGGPHNEQF
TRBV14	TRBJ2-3	ASSLYGLDTQY
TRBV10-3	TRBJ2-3	AISSRDRESADTQY
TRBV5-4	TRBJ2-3	APGSAGGPDTQY
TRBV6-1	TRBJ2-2	ASSPPWGGELF
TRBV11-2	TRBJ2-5	ASSLGREETQY
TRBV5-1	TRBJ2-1	ASSLLAGGRYNEQF
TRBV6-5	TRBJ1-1	ASSYLAELNTEAF
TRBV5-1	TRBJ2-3	ASSSTGGTDTQY
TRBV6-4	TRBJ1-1	ASSDSRADRRAF
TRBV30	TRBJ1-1	AWATGPSEAF
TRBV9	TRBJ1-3	ASSVVDNTIY
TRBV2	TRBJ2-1	ATQGGSYNEQF
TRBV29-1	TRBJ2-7	SVAQRLADYEQY
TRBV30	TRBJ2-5	AWSPGLAQETQY
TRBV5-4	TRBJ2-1	ASSLGDRGWNEQF
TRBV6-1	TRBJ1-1	ASSRTGRDTEAF
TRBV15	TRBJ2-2	ATSRSDRFYGELF
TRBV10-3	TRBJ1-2	AIRDPGQGYGYT
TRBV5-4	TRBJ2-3	ASSLQADYTDTQY
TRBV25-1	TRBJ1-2	ASSEFIGGGYT
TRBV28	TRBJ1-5	ASQVGGQPQH
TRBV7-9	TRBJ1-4	ASSLIYEKLF
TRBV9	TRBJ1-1	ASSVAGDTEAF
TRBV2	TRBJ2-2	ASSETGELF
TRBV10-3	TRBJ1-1	AIKTDTMNTEAF
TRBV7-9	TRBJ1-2	ASSTKGQANYGYT
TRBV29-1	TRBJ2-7	SVDAGGYEQY
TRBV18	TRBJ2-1	ASSPLRTGKYNEQF
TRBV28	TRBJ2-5	ASSGTGGRRETQY